These 20 T cell receptor beta chains share one sample of origin, sequenced in a study of T cells in localized non-small cell lung cancer. Clones were sequenced by immunoSEQ multiplex PCR, and TCRdb holds only the in-frame ones, with some missing. The sample consists of around 17,000 clones, almost 90% of them appearing once. The sample was peripheral blood mononuclear cells, taken before any cancer treatment. These receptors came from a woman aged 35-75 years with stage III lung adenocarcinoma.

This clone was seen once. The CDR3 nucleotides are TGTGCCAGCAGCTTCGGTACAGGGGGATACGCTGAAGCTTTCTTT. Its translation: CASSFGTGGYAEAFF. This chain connects TRBV11-3 to TRBJ1-1, with TRBD1 matching over 8 bases. CDR3 length equals 15 residues. The germline V gene has CDR1 SGHNT and CDR2 YENEEA. With V trimmed by 3 bases and J by 6 bases, 9 bases remained unmatched. Full variable domain (remainder filled in from reference TRBV11-3 and TRBJ1-1): EAGVVQSPRYKIIEKKQPVAFWCNPISGHNTLYWYLQNLGQGPELLIRYENEEAVDDSQLPKDRFSAERLKGVDSTLKIQPAELGDSAVYLCASSFGTGGYAEAFFGQGTRLTVV.

This chain links TRBV7-9 with TRBJ1-3, with 12 bases fitting TRBD1. With V trimmed by 4 bases and J by 2 bases, 9 bases remained unmatched. Germline V gene data show CDR1 as SEHNR and CDR2 as FQNEAQ (reference sequence). This CDR3 region has 18 residues. The CDR3 loop reads CASSSRDRGRIAGNTIYF. For the CDR3, the DNA is TGTGCCAGCAGCTCCCGGGACAGGGGGCGAATTGCTGGAAACACCATATATTTT.

This clone was counted a few times. The J gene is TRBJ2-7, the V gene TRBV7-8; a weak D match, TRBD2 (6 bases). Trimming removed 1 base from V and 7 bases from J, with 11 bases in between. There are 13 residues in the CDR3. Germline loops: CDR1 SGHVS, CDR2 FQNEAQ. The CDR3 loop is CASSLGGDGEQYF. The CDR3 DNA sequence: TGTGCCAGCAGCTTAGGGGGGGATGGGGAGCAGTACTTC.

The genes are TRBV5-1 and TRBJ1-1, with D unresolved. From germline, CDR1 is SGHRS and CDR2 YFSETQ. Trimming took off 5 bases at V and 1 base at J, with 15 bases between the two ends. The CDR3 is 15 amino acids. The DNA of the CDR3 is TGCGCCAGCAGTTCTAGACCGACGGAGAACACTGAAGCTTTCTTT. This codes for CASSSRPTENTEAFF.

The rearrangement links TRBV5-4 to TRBJ2-5; D is undetermined. The CDR3 spans 13 residues. V gave up 2 bases and J gave up 7 bases, with 12 bases separating them. Germline V lookup: CDR1 SGHNT, CDR2 YYREEE (reference sequence). In nucleotides, the CDR3 is TGTGCCAGCAGCTTAGGCCGCCGCGGGACCCAGTACTTC. Its protein is CASSLGRRGTQYF.

The V call is TRBV5-1, the J call TRBJ2-6; TRBD1 is a possible D gene (5 bases). V shed 0 bases and J shed 1 base, with 5 bases lying between them. CDR3 size: 15 residues. The germline gives CDR1 SGHRS, CDR2 YFSETQ. The CDR3 nucleotides are TGCGCCAGCAGCTTGGCAGGGTCTGGGGCCAACGTCCTGACTTTC. The encoded protein is CASSLAGSGANVLTF.

This chain joins TRBV30 and TRBJ1-2; D is uncertain. This CDR3 has 12 residues. Germline-derived CDR1 and CDR2 are GTSNPN and SVGIG (reference sequence). V was trimmed by 2 bases and J by 2 bases, leaving 6 bases between them. Here the CDR3 DNA reads TGTGCCTGGAGTCACAGCAACTATGGCTACACCTTC. This encodes CAWSHSNYGYTF.

The CDR3 DNA reads as TGTGCCAGCAGCCCCCGGATTCTAGATACGCAGTATTTT. Translation: CASSPRILDTQYF. V usage is TRBV7-2 and J usage is TRBJ2-3; D is uncertain. CDR1 and CDR2 from the germline V gene are SGHTA and FQGNSA. The CDR3 spans 13 residues. The V gene lost 5 bases and the J gene lost 5 bases, with 11 bases spanning the gap.

J is TRBJ2-5 and V is TRBV7-2; 10 bases agree with TRBD2. Germline-derived CDR1 and CDR2 are SGHTA and FQGNSA. The CDR3 runs to 16 residues. The ends lost 5 bases at V and 5 bases at J; junction bases unmatched: 11. CDR3 nucleotides: TGTGCCAGCAGCCCATCCAGCGGGGGGGCAACGGAGACCCAGTACTTC. Its protein is CASSPSSGGATETQYF.

The chain recombines TRBV30 with TRBJ2-5; either TRBD1 or TRBD2 may supply D (5 bases each). The V gene's germline CDR1 is GTSNPN and CDR2 SVGIG (reference sequence). The germline V and J ends were trimmed by 1 base and 1 base, with 13 bases remaining between them. The CDR3 is 15 amino acids. This CDR3 reads CAWSDPGTFQETQYF. The CDR3, as DNA: TGTGCCTGGAGTGACCCCGGGACGTTCCAAGAGACCCAGTACTTC.

This chain joins TRBV2 and TRBJ2-5; 13 nucleotides agree with TRBD2. J lost 5 bases, V lost 6 bases, and 6 bases had no gene match. CDR3 length: 15 residues. In germline, CDR1 is SNHLY, CDR2 FYNNEI. CDR3 DNA sequence: TGTGCCAGCAGCCCCCGGACTAGCGGGAGTGAGACCCAGTACTTC. Translated, it gives CASSPRTSGSETQYF.

The chain recombines TRBV29-1 with TRBJ1-2; 7 bases align to TRBD1. Germline CDR1 is SQVTM and CDR2 is ANQGSEA. The V gene end was trimmed by 7 bases and the J gene end by 0 bases; junction bases not matched to a gene: 11. The CDR3 has 15 residues. The CDR3 loop is CSGFTGAAANYGYTF. The CDR3 nucleotides read TGCAGCGGATTTACAGGGGCCGCGGCTAACTATGGCTACACCTTC.

The chain couples TRBV19 to TRBJ2-6; 9 bases agree with TRBD1. The J segment lost 9 bases and the V segment lost 8 bases, leaving 8 bases of the junction unmatched. The CDR3 has 14 amino acids. Per germline, CDR1 LNHDA and CDR2 SQIVND (reference sequence). CDR3 sequence: CASQNDRGINVLTF. In nucleotides, the CDR3 is TGTGCCAGTCAGAACGACAGGGGGATCAACGTCCTGACTTTC.

The V and J genes are TRBV7-9 and TRBJ2-7; weak D call: TRBD1 (5 bases). This CDR3 is 14 amino acids long. V gave up 3 bases and J gave up 5 bases, with 14 bases separating them. The germline CDR1 and CDR2 sequences are SEHNR and FQNEAQ (reference sequence). Here the CDR3 DNA reads TGTGCCAGCAGCTTGGATTCGACAGTAGACGAGCAGTACTTC. Translating it yields CASSLDSTVDEQYF.

The chain employs TRBV4-1 and TRBJ2-6; D gene ambiguous. Trimming pared 0 bases from V and 0 bases from J, leaving 6 bases between. This CDR3 has 16 residues. From germline, CDR1 is MGHRA and CDR2 YSYEKL. CDR3 region: CASSQEVNSGANVLTF. The CDR3 nucleotides are TGCGCCAGCAGCCAAGAGGTGAACTCTGGGGCCAACGTCCTGACTTTC.

The chain carries TRBV5-1 and TRBJ2-1; 11 bases map to TRBD1. Looked up from germline, CDR1 is SGHRS and CDR2 is YFSETQ. CDR3 length: 19 residues. V gave up 4 bases and J gave up 6 bases; unmatched junction bases: 18. The CDR3: CASSRIPGQGDLQGNEQFF. The CDR3 bases are TGCGCCAGCAGCCGGATCCCGGGACAGGGGGATCTACAGGGCAATGAGCAGTTCTTC.

The chain joins TRBV18 to TRBJ2-7, with D tentatively TRBD2 (5 bases). Between the trimmed V and J ends, which lost 8 bases and 5 bases, there was a span of 10 bases. Germline V gives CDR1 KGHSH, CDR2 LQKENI. The CDR3 contains 11 residues. The CDR3 here is CASVGLDEQYF. The CDR3 DNA reads TGTGCCAGCGTCGGACTGGACGAGCAGTACTTC. The full variable domain, completed using reference TRBV18 and TRBJ2-7, is NAGVMQNPRHLVRRRGQEARLRCSPMKGHSHVYWYRQLPEEGLKFMVYLQKENIIDESGMPKERFSAEFPKEGPSILRIQQVVRGDSAAYFCASVGLDEQYFGPGTRLTVT.

The chain has TRBV2 and TRBJ1-2, with 7 nucleotides matching TRBD1. The CDR3 length is 15 residues. Germline V gene sequence: CDR1 SNHLY, CDR2 FYNNEI. Trimming removed 6 bases from V and 2 bases from J; junction bases left unmatched: 9. CDR3 DNA sequence: TGTGCCAGCAGGGAGACAGGGAGTAGGAACTATGGCTACACCTTC. This encodes CASRETGSRNYGYTF.

The table lists this clone with a count of one. J is TRBJ2-1 and V is TRBV5-4; unclear D gene. Trimming cost V 4 bases and J 5 bases, with 19 bases left between them. The CDR3 sequence is 16 residues long. CDR1 is SGHNT and CDR2 is YYREEE in the germline V gene (reference sequence). This CDR3 is CASSISSGLMHNEQFF. The CDR3 DNA reads TGTGCCAGCAGCATCTCCTCAGGTCTCATGCACAATGAGCAGTTCTTC.

The CDR3 loop is CASSYGLGQPQHF. DNA of the CDR3: TGTGCCAGCAGCTACGGACTGGGCCAGCCCCAGCATTTT. This chain links TRBV7-3 with TRBJ1-5; D is undetermined. With 4 bases removed from V and 7 bases from J, the gap between germline ends came to 11 bases. From germline, CDR1 is SGHTA and CDR2 FQGTGA. The CDR3 runs 13 residues.